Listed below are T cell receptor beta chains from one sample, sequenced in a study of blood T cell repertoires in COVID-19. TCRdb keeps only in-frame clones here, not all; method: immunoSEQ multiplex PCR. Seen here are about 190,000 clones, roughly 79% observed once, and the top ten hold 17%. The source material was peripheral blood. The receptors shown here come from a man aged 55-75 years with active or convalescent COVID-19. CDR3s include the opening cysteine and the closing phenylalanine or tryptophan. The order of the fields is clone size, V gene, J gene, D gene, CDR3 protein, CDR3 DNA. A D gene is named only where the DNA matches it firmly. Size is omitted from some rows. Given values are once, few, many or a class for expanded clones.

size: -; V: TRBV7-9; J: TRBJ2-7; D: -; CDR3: CASSPKLRVNHEQYF; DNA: TGTGCCAGCAGTCCTAAGCTCCGGGTGAACCACGAGCAGTACTTC
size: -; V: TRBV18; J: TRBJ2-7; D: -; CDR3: CASSRTGTRDYEQYF; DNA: TGTGCCAGCTCACGGACCGGGACACGGGACTACGAGCAGTACTTC
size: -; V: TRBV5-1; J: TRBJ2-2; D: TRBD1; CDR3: CASSPQGAVTGELFF; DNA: TGCGCCAGCAGCCCCCAGGGGGCGGTCACCGGGGAGCTGTTTTTT
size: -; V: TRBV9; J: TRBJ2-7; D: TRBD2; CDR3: CASSERESRYEQYF; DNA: TGTGCCAGCAGCGAGCGGGAGTCAAGATACGAGCAGTACTTC
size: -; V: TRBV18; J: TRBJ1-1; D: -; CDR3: CASSPDTFEAFF; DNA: TGTGCCAGCTCACCTGACACCTTTGAAGCTTTCTTT
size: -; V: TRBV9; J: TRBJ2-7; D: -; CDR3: CASSPPNEQYF; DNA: TGTGCCAGCAGCCCCCCTAACGAGCAGTACTTC
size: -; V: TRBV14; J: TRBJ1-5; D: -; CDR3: CASSQPAFQGQNPYSNQPQHF; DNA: TGTGCCAGCAGCCAGCCGGCGTTCCAAGGACAAAACCCTTACTCAAATCAGCCCCAGCATTTT
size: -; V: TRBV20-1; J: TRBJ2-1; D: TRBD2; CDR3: CSASTSGRGYNEQFF; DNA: TGCAGTGCTAGTACTAGCGGGAGGGGATACAATGAGCAGTTCTTC
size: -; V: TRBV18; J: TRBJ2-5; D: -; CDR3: CASSQGVQETQYF; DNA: TGTGCCAGCTCACAGGGAGTACAAGAGACCCAGTACTTC
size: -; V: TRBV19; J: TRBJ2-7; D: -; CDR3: CASSDFDGSYEQYF; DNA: TGTGCCAGTTCCGACTTTGACGGCTCCTACGAGCAGTACTTC
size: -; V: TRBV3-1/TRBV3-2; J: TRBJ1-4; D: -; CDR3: CASSQAGPGGELFF; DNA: TGTGCCAGCAGCCAAGCGGGGCCTGGGGGGGAACTGTTTTTT
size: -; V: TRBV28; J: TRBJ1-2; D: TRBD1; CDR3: CASRRQGPNYGYTF; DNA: TGTGCCAGCAGACGACAGGGCCCTAACTATGGCTACACCTTC
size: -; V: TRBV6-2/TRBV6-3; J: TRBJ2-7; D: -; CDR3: CASSSRTSEQYF; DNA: TGTGCCAGCAGTTCCCGGACATCCGAGCAGTACTTC
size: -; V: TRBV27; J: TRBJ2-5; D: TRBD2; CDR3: CASRIAGGRETQYF; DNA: TGTGCCAGCAGGATAGCGGGAGGGCGGGAGACCCAGTACTTC
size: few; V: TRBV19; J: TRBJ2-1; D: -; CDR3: CASSTSLASYEQFF; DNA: TGTGCCAGTAGTACCTCCCTAGCCTCGTATGAGCAGTTCTTC
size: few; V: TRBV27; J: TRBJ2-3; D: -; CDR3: CASSPGLSVNTDTQYF; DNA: TGTGCCAGCTCCCCAGGGCTCAGCGTAAACACAGATACGCAGTATTTT
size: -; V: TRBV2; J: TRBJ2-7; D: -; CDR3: CASRPRSSYEQYF; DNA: TGTGCCAGCAGACCCAGAAGCTCCTACGAGCAGTACTTC
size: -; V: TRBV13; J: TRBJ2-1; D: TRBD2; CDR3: CASSPSPSGTSLLVQFF; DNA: TGTGCCAGCAGCCCGTCCCCCTCCGGGACTAGCTTGTTGGTGCAGTTCTTC
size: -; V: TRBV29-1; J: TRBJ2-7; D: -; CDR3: CSVLESSYEQYF; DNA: TGCAGCGTTCTGGAGAGCTCCTACGAGCAGTACTTC
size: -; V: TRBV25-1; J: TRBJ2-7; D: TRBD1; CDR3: CASSAGTVEQYF; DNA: TGTGCCAGCAGTGCCGGGACAGTTGAGCAGTACTTC
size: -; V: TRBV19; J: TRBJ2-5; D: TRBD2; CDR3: CASSIQQGGETQYF; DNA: TGTGCCAGTAGTATCCAGCAGGGAGGGGAGACCCAGTACTTC
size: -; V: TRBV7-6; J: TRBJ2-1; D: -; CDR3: CASSLTGILRNEQFF; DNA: TGTGCCAGCAGCTTAACGGGGATTTTAAGGAATGAGCAGTTCTTC